This is a list of T cell receptor beta chains from one sample in a study of PD-L1 blockade in urothelial cancer. Only in-frame clones appear in the TCRdb table, and some are missing; sequencing was by immunoSEQ multiplex PCR. Of more than 90,000 clones listed, around nine tenths are singletons. This sample comprised PBMCs, obtained around atezolizumab (anti-PD-L1) treatment. The receptors derive from a man between 60 and 75 years old with urothelial cancer. Each CDR3 is given with its conserved first and last residue. The D gene is left open where the match is weak. Size values are once, few and many counts, or a class for expanded clones, and some rows have none.

V gene: TRBV5-1; clone size: -; D gene: -; J gene: TRBJ2-5; CDR3 DNA: TGCGCCAGCAGCCCCGGGACTCCCGCCCAAGAGACCCAGTACTTC; CDR3 protein: CASSPGTPAQETQYF
V gene: TRBV10-1; clone size: -; D gene: TRBD1; J gene: TRBJ2-7; CDR3 DNA: TGCGCCAGTGGGACAGGCTCCGAGCAGTACTTC; CDR3 protein: CASGTGSEQYF
V gene: TRBV29-1; clone size: -; D gene: TRBD1; J gene: TRBJ2-2; CDR3 DNA: TGCAGCGGAGAGGGGACAGGGGCTCCCGGGGAGCTGTTTTTT; CDR3 protein: CSGEGTGAPGELFF
V gene: TRBV5-6; clone size: -; D gene: TRBD1; J gene: TRBJ2-5; CDR3 DNA: TGTGCCAGCAGCGTGGGACAGTCCCTGGAGACCCAGTACTTC; CDR3 protein: CASSVGQSLETQYF
V gene: TRBV28; clone size: -; D gene: TRBD1; J gene: TRBJ2-2; CDR3 DNA: TGTGCCAGCAGTTTGGGACAGGGATTCCCCGGGGAGCTGTTTTTT; CDR3 protein: CASSLGQGFPGELFF
V gene: TRBV6-1; clone size: -; D gene: TRBD2; J gene: TRBJ2-3; CDR3 DNA: TGTGCCAGCAGTGAGACCGGGACTAGCGGCGGATGGGATACGCAGTATTTT; CDR3 protein: CASSETGTSGGWDTQYF
V gene: TRBV5-1; clone size: -; D gene: TRBD1; J gene: TRBJ2-7; CDR3 DNA: TGCGCCAGCAGCTTGACAGGGGGCGTGGACGAGCAGTACTTC; CDR3 protein: CASSLTGGVDEQYF
V gene: TRBV5-1; clone size: -; D gene: -; J gene: TRBJ1-4; CDR3 DNA: TGCGCCAGCAGCTTGATGAGTAATGAAAAACTGTTTTTT; CDR3 protein: CASSLMSNEKLFF
V gene: TRBV28; clone size: -; D gene: TRBD2; J gene: TRBJ2-1; CDR3 DNA: TGTGCCAGCGCCCTAGCGGCCGACAATGAGCAGTTCTTC; CDR3 protein: CASALAADNEQFF
V gene: TRBV7-3; clone size: -; D gene: TRBD1; J gene: TRBJ2-5; CDR3 DNA: TGTGCCAGCAGCTTATTGGGACAGCCTCAAGAGACCCAGTACTTC; CDR3 protein: CASSLLGQPQETQYF
V gene: TRBV6-1; clone size: -; D gene: TRBD1; J gene: TRBJ1-2; CDR3 DNA: TGTGCCAGCCAGGGGACTGACAGGGGCGATGGCTACACCTTC; CDR3 protein: CASQGTDRGDGYTF
V gene: TRBV9; clone size: -; D gene: -; J gene: TRBJ1-2; CDR3 DNA: TGTGCCAGCAGCGTAGATCCGGGAACGGACTATGGCTACACCTTC; CDR3 protein: CASSVDPGTDYGYTF
V gene: TRBV5-1; clone size: -; D gene: -; J gene: TRBJ1-4; CDR3 DNA: TGCGCCAGCAGCCTAAAGGTTGGGGGGGCTGGAGAAAAACTGTTTTTT; CDR3 protein: CASSLKVGGAGEKLFF
V gene: TRBV11-3; clone size: -; D gene: -; J gene: TRBJ2-1; CDR3 DNA: TGTGCCAGCAGCCCATCCCGAGTCAATGAGCAGTTCTTC; CDR3 protein: CASSPSRVNEQFF
V gene: TRBV7-9; clone size: -; D gene: -; J gene: TRBJ1-2; CDR3 DNA: TGTGCCAGCAGCCTATCCGGGACATCTTATGGCTACACCTTC; CDR3 protein: CASSLSGTSYGYTF
V gene: TRBV4-3; clone size: -; D gene: TRBD2; J gene: TRBJ2-2; CDR3 DNA: TGCGCCAGCAGCTCTGGCGGGGGGCTCCCCGGGGAGCTGTTTTTT; CDR3 protein: CASSSGGGLPGELFF
V gene: TRBV2; clone size: -; D gene: TRBD2; J gene: TRBJ2-3; CDR3 DNA: TGTGCCAGCAGTGAGGGACTAGTGGGCACAGATACGCAGTATTTT; CDR3 protein: CASSEGLVGTDTQYF
V gene: TRBV5-4; clone size: -; D gene: TRBD1; J gene: TRBJ2-1; CDR3 DNA: TGTGCCAGCAAGGGACAGGGCTACAATGAGCAGTTCTTC; CDR3 protein: CASKGQGYNEQFF
V gene: TRBV7-2; clone size: -; D gene: -; J gene: TRBJ1-3; CDR3 DNA: TGTGCCAGCAGCTTAGCGGCCACCTCTGGAAACACCATATATTTT; CDR3 protein: CASSLAATSGNTIYF
V gene: TRBV5-1; clone size: once; D gene: TRBD2; J gene: TRBJ2-7; CDR3 DNA: TGCGCCAGCAGCCGGACTAGCGGGGAATCCTCCTACGAGCAGTACTTC; CDR3 protein: CASSRTSGESSYEQYF
V gene: TRBV5-1; clone size: -; D gene: -; J gene: TRBJ1-6; CDR3 DNA: TGCGCCAGCAGCTTGGGACAGCTAACGGTTAATTCACCCCTCCACTTT; CDR3 protein: CASSLGQLTVNSPLHF
V gene: TRBV7-2; clone size: -; D gene: TRBD1; J gene: TRBJ2-6; CDR3 DNA: TGTGCCAGCAGCCCGGACAGGTTGGGGGCCAACGTCCTGACTTTC; CDR3 protein: CASSPDRLGANVLTF
V gene: TRBV6-5; clone size: -; D gene: -; J gene: TRBJ2-3; CDR3 DNA: TGTGCCAGCAGTTACTCCAGGCCAGGGAGGGATACGCAGTATTTT; CDR3 protein: CASSYSRPGRDTQYF
V gene: TRBV19; clone size: -; D gene: -; J gene: TRBJ2-3; CDR3 DNA: TGTGCCAGTAGGCAACAAGGGGCAGATACGCAGTATTTT; CDR3 protein: CASRQQGADTQYF
V gene: TRBV7-3; clone size: few; D gene: -; J gene: TRBJ1-1; CDR3 DNA: TGTGCCAGCAGCCCTACAGGGAACACTGAAGCTTTCTTT; CDR3 protein: CASSPTGNTEAFF
V gene: TRBV30; clone size: -; D gene: TRBD1; J gene: TRBJ1-1; CDR3 DNA: TGTGCCTGGAGTGAGTTAGCAGGGGGGAGGTCCACTGAAGCTTTCTTT; CDR3 protein: CAWSELAGGRSTEAFF
V gene: TRBV10-1; clone size: -; D gene: TRBD1; J gene: TRBJ1-2; CDR3 DNA: TGCGCCAGCAGCGTCGACAGGGACTATGGCTACACCTTC; CDR3 protein: CASSVDRDYGYTF
V gene: TRBV18; clone size: -; D gene: -; J gene: TRBJ2-2; CDR3 DNA: TGTGCCAGCTCACCACAGGGGCCGGCGAACACCGGGGAGCTGTTTTTT; CDR3 protein: CASSPQGPANTGELFF
V gene: TRBV11-2; clone size: -; D gene: -; J gene: TRBJ2-7; CDR3 DNA: TGTGCCAGCAGTTATTACAGGGTCCACGAGCAGTACTTC; CDR3 protein: CASSYYRVHEQYF
V gene: TRBV7-2; clone size: -; D gene: -; J gene: TRBJ1-3; CDR3 DNA: TGTGCCAGCAGCTTGACTGGTGCGAACACCATATATTTT; CDR3 protein: CASSLTGANTIYF
V gene: TRBV15; clone size: -; D gene: -; J gene: TRBJ2-5; CDR3 DNA: TGTGCCACCAGCAGAGATCTGGGGGGAGAGACCCAGTACTTC; CDR3 protein: CATSRDLGGETQYF
V gene: TRBV5-6; clone size: once; D gene: -; J gene: TRBJ2-1; CDR3 DNA: TGTGCCAGCAGCTTCGGAGCGGCAAACGGTGAGCAGTTCTTC; CDR3 protein: CASSFGAANGEQFF
V gene: TRBV7-2; clone size: -; D gene: TRBD1; J gene: TRBJ2-1; CDR3 DNA: TGTGCCAGCAGCACCGGGACAGGGGGCGTTAATGAGCAGTTCTTC; CDR3 protein: CASSTGTGGVNEQFF
V gene: TRBV27; clone size: -; D gene: -; J gene: TRBJ2-3; CDR3 DNA: TGTGCCAGCAGACTCACAGGGTTAGGCGCAGATACGCAGTATTTT; CDR3 protein: CASRLTGLGADTQYF
V gene: TRBV4-1; clone size: few; D gene: TRBD2; J gene: TRBJ2-7; CDR3 DNA: TGCGCCAGCAGCCCCGGGGGTAGCGGGTACGAGCAGTACTTC; CDR3 protein: CASSPGGSGYEQYF
V gene: TRBV2; clone size: -; D gene: -; J gene: TRBJ1-2; CDR3 DNA: TGTGCCAGCAGTGAGGGGGGAGCTGCTAACTATGGCTACACCTTC; CDR3 protein: CASSEGGAANYGYTF
V gene: TRBV5-5; clone size: -; D gene: -; J gene: TRBJ2-2; CDR3 DNA: TGTGCCAGCAGCTTGGGAGACAGCCTAACCGGGGAGCTGTTTTTT; CDR3 protein: CASSLGDSLTGELFF
V gene: TRBV30; clone size: few; D gene: -; J gene: TRBJ2-1; CDR3 DNA: TGTGCCTGGAGTTCGTTGGGAGCGGCTTACAATGAGCAGTTCTTC; CDR3 protein: CAWSSLGAAYNEQFF
V gene: TRBV18; clone size: few; D gene: TRBD1; J gene: TRBJ1-2; CDR3 DNA: TGTGCCAGCTCCCTGGGACAGGGAAACGGCTACACCTTC; CDR3 protein: CASSLGQGNGYTF
V gene: TRBV6-1; clone size: -; D gene: -; J gene: TRBJ1-3; CDR3 DNA: TGTGCCAGCAGTGATCCCGAGGGGGTGTTGGATGGAAACACCATATATTTT; CDR3 protein: CASSDPEGVLDGNTIYF
V gene: TRBV28; clone size: -; D gene: TRBD1; J gene: TRBJ2-7; CDR3 DNA: TGTGCCAGCACCTCCACCGGGACAGGGTCCGACTACGAGCAGTACTTC; CDR3 protein: CASTSTGTGSDYEQYF
V gene: TRBV7-8; clone size: -; D gene: TRBD1; J gene: TRBJ1-4; CDR3 DNA: TGTGCCAGCAGCTCTCAGGGGGCCGGAGATGAAAAACTGTTTTTT; CDR3 protein: CASSSQGAGDEKLFF
V gene: TRBV10-3; clone size: -; D gene: -; J gene: TRBJ2-7; CDR3 DNA: TGTGCCATCAGGGATACCGGGAAAGGGCTGTACTTC; CDR3 protein: CAIRDTGKGLYF
V gene: TRBV7-2; clone size: -; D gene: TRBD1; J gene: TRBJ2-5; CDR3 DNA: TGTGCCAGCAGCTTAACAGGGGGCCAAGAGACCCAGTACTTC; CDR3 protein: CASSLTGGQETQYF
V gene: TRBV7-9; clone size: -; D gene: -; J gene: TRBJ1-4; CDR3 DNA: TGTGCCAGCAGCTTAAGGCAGAACCGAGCGGAAAAACTGTTTTTT; CDR3 protein: CASSLRQNRAEKLFF
V gene: TRBV7-3; clone size: -; D gene: TRBD2; J gene: TRBJ2-7; CDR3 DNA: TGTGCCAGCAGCCCACAACCGGGACTAGGAGTTGAGCAGTACTTC; CDR3 protein: CASSPQPGLGVEQYF